This is a list of T cell receptor beta chains from one sample in a study of blood T cell repertoires in COVID-19. Sequencing was performed with immunoSEQ multiplex PCR; in TCRdb, only in-frame clones are kept and a portion is missing. In the table there are under 300,000 clones, around 86% of which are singletons. The specimen sequenced was PBMCs or T cells enriched from blood (not recorded which). The receptor set was obtained from a woman aged 40-49 years with acute COVID-19. Both conserved end residues are part of each CDR3. A D gene is named only where the DNA matches it firmly. Clone size is shown for a subset of rows, as once, few, many or a class of expanded clone.

D: TRBD1; size: few; J: TRBJ1-3; V: TRBV7-3; CDR3: CASSPLVRQGAEGNTIYF; DNA: TGTGCCAGCAGCCCGCTCGTCCGACAGGGGGCTGAAGGAAACACCATATATTTT
D: .; size: .; J: TRBJ2-5; V: TRBV6-5; CDR3: CASRPTVEETQYF; DNA: TGTGCCAGCAGGCCGACAGTGGAAGAGACCCAGTACTTC
D: TRBD2; size: once; J: TRBJ2-7; V: TRBV18; CDR3: CASSPSRENNEQYF; DNA: TGTGCCAGCTCACCGTCGCGGGAGAATAACGAGCAGTACTTC
D: .; size: .; J: TRBJ1-1; V: TRBV7-2; CDR3: CASSFLANTEAFF; DNA: TGTGCCAGCAGCTTTTTAGCGAACACTGAAGCTTTCTTT
D: TRBD2; size: .; J: TRBJ2-7; V: TRBV4-1; CDR3: CASSQVSSGYYEQYF; DNA: TGCGCCAGCAGCCAAGTGTCTAGCGGGTACTACGAGCAGTACTTC
D: TRBD2; size: .; J: TRBJ2-7; V: TRBV5-6; CDR3: CASSPVSGRHYEQYF; DNA: TGTGCCAGCAGCCCAGTAAGCGGGAGGCACTACGAGCAGTACTTC
D: .; size: once; J: TRBJ1-1; V: TRBV7-9; CDR3: CASSAYVGAFF; DNA: TGTGCCAGCAGCGCTTACGTCGGGGCTTTCTTT
D: .; size: .; J: TRBJ2-5; V: TRBV2; CDR3: CASSVSRQETQYF; DNA: TGTGCCAGCAGTGTCTCGAGACAAGAGACCCAGTACTTC
D: .; size: once; J: TRBJ2-1; V: TRBV3-1/TRBV3-2; CDR3: CASSQDLPQGGFNEQFF; DNA: TGTGCCAGCAGCCAAGATCTACCACAGGGGGGGTTCAATGAGCAGTTCTTC
D: .; size: .; J: TRBJ1-1; V: TRBV2; CDR3: CASARESETEAFF; DNA: TGTGCCAGCGCCAGGGAATCAGAAACTGAAGCTTTCTTT
D: .; size: .; J: TRBJ1-6; V: TRBV2; CDR3: CARRGSSGSPLHF; DNA: TGTGCAAGGCGGGGCAGCTCCGGTTCACCCCTCCACTTT
D: TRBD1; size: .; J: TRBJ1-4; V: TRBV15; CDR3: CATTPGQGETNEKLFF; DNA: TGTGCCACCACCCCGGGACAGGGAGAAACTAATGAAAAACTGTTTTTT
D: .; size: .; J: TRBJ1-2; V: TRBV12-3/TRBV12-4; CDR3: CASSPTVNYGYTF; DNA: TGTGCCAGCAGCCCGACTGTTAACTATGGCTACACCTTC
D: TRBD1; size: .; J: TRBJ1-1; V: TRBV5-5; CDR3: CASSPNRGRGTEAFF; DNA: TGTGCCAGCAGCCCCAACAGGGGGCGGGGGACTGAAGCTTTCTTT
D: .; size: .; J: TRBJ2-2; V: TRBV9; CDR3: CASSATGRTPGELFF; DNA: TGTGCCAGCAGCGCAACAGGCCGGACGCCCGGGGAGCTGTTTTTT
D: .; size: .; J: TRBJ2-5; V: TRBV6-1; CDR3: CASSEREPQETQYF; DNA: TGTGCCAGCAGTGAAAGGGAGCCCCAAGAGACCCAGTACTTC
D: .; size: .; J: TRBJ1-6; V: TRBV5-1; CDR3: CASSLELGRDSPLHF; DNA: TGCGCCAGCAGCTTGGAGCTGGGCCGTGACTCACCCCTCCACTTT
D: TRBD1; size: .; J: TRBJ2-7; V: TRBV6-5; CDR3: CASIRQGATHEQYF; DNA: TGTGCCAGCATTCGACAGGGGGCAACTCACGAGCAGTACTTC
D: TRBD1; size: .; J: TRBJ2-7; V: TRBV6-5; CDR3: CASRTDRGIDEQYF; DNA: TGTGCCAGCAGGACAGACAGGGGAATCGACGAGCAGTACTTC
D: TRBD2; size: .; J: TRBJ2-7; V: TRBV4-1; CDR3: CASSQVTSGRYEQYF; DNA: TGCGCCAGCAGCCAAGTAACTAGCGGGAGGTACGAGCAGTACTTC
D: .; size: .; J: TRBJ1-5; V: TRBV19; CDR3: CASSIRGRRSNQPQHF; DNA: TGTGCCAGTAGTATCCGCGGGCGGAGAAGCAATCAGCCCCAGCATTTT
D: TRBD1; size: .; J: TRBJ1-1; V: TRBV18; CDR3: CASSGPGQGIRNTEAFF; DNA: TGTGCCAGCTCAGGTCCGGGACAGGGTATTAGGAACACTGAAGCTTTCTTT
D: .; size: once; J: TRBJ1-4; V: TRBV5-4; CDR3: CASSLEPGINEKLFF; DNA: TGTGCCAGCAGCTTGGAACCGGGAATTAATGAAAAACTGTTTTTT
D: TRBD2; size: .; J: TRBJ2-3; V: TRBV6-5; CDR3: CASSWRGTSGTDTQYF; DNA: TGTGCCAGCAGTTGGAGAGGGACTAGCGGGACAGATACGCAGTATTTT
D: TRBD2; size: .; J: TRBJ2-1; V: TRBV5-1; CDR3: CASSLISGTRNEQFF; DNA: TGCGCCAGCAGCCTGATTAGCGGGACTCGCAATGAGCAGTTCTTC
D: TRBD1; size: .; J: TRBJ1-1; V: TRBV7-3; CDR3: CASSSRGTGRTEAFF; DNA: TGTGCCAGCAGCTCTAGGGGGACAGGGAGGACTGAAGCTTTCTTT
D: .; size: once; J: TRBJ2-5; V: TRBV28; CDR3: CASSFLGVETQYF; DNA: TGTGCCAGCAGTTTTCTAGGGGTCGAGACCCAGTACTTC
D: TRBD1; size: .; J: TRBJ1-4; V: TRBV5-1; CDR3: CASSLDRGGEKLFF; DNA: TGCGCCAGCAGCCTGGACAGGGGCGGTGAAAAACTGTTTTTT
D: TRBD2; size: .; J: TRBJ2-1; V: TRBV7-2; CDR3: CASSLFRRGDEQFF; DNA: TGTGCCAGCAGCTTATTCCGGCGGGGGGATGAGCAGTTCTTC
D: .; size: .; J: TRBJ1-2; V: TRBV7-3; CDR3: CASSPDSSFGGYTF; DNA: TGTGCCAGCAGCCCTGACAGTTCCTTCGGGGGCTACACCTTC
D: .; size: once; J: TRBJ1-1; V: TRBV12-5; CDR3: CASGFNSLSNTEAFF; DNA: TGTGCTAGTGGTTTCAACAGCTTATCGAACACTGAAGCTTTCTTT
D: .; size: .; J: TRBJ1-6; V: TRBV5-1; CDR3: CASSREAERSPLHF; DNA: TGCGCCAGCAGCCGGGAAGCAGAACGTTCACCCCTCCACTTT
D: TRBD1; size: .; J: TRBJ1-6; V: TRBV3-1/TRBV3-2; CDR3: CASSPKDRGNSPLHF; DNA: TGTGCCAGCAGCCCTAAGGACAGGGGTAATTCACCCCTCCACTTT
D: .; size: .; J: TRBJ2-7; V: TRBV9; CDR3: CASSVDLSSYEQYF; DNA: TGTGCCAGCAGCGTAGACCTGAGCTCCTACGAGCAGTACTTC
D: TRBD1; size: .; J: TRBJ2-6; V: TRBV4-2; CDR3: CASSQAGQASGANVLTF; DNA: TGTGCCAGCAGCCAAGCGGGACAGGCCTCTGGGGCCAACGTCCTGACTTTC
D: .; size: .; J: TRBJ2-3; V: TRBV2; CDR3: CASSEEGQNTDTQYF; DNA: TGTGCCAGCAGTGAGGAAGGACAGAACACAGATACGCAGTATTTT
D: .; size: .; J: TRBJ1-6; V: TRBV7-3; CDR3: CASSLMGSSYNSPLHF; DNA: TGTGCCAGCAGCTTAATGGGGAGCTCCTATAATTCACCCCTCCACTTT
D: TRBD2; size: .; J: TRBJ2-1; V: TRBV11-3; CDR3: CASSRTSGSLAEQFF; DNA: TGTGCCAGCAGCAGGACTAGCGGGAGTTTAGCTGAGCAGTTCTTC
D: .; size: once; J: TRBJ1-4; V: TRBV30; CDR3: CAWARQHNEKLFF; DNA: TGTGCCTGGGCACGACAGCATAATGAAAAACTGTTTTTT
D: .; size: .; J: TRBJ2-3; V: TRBV9; CDR3: CASSHPRDSSTDTQYF; DNA: TGTGCCAGCAGCCACCCCCGGGACTCCAGCACAGATACGCAGTATTTT
D: .; size: .; J: TRBJ2-6; V: TRBV4-1; CDR3: CASSQDESGALSGANVLTF; DNA: TGCGCCAGCAGCCAAGATGAGTCGGGAGCGCTTTCTGGGGCCAACGTCCTGACTTTC
D: TRBD2; size: .; J: TRBJ2-5; V: TRBV5-1; CDR3: CASSPGLVAETQYF; DNA: TGCGCCAGCAGCCCGGGACTAGTCGCGGAGACCCAGTACTTC
D: .; size: .; J: TRBJ2-3; V: TRBV11-2; CDR3: CASSLLARSTDTQYF; DNA: TGTGCCAGCAGCTTACTAGCCCGGAGCACAGATACGCAGTATTTT
D: TRBD2; size: .; J: TRBJ2-3; V: TRBV2; CDR3: CASSPSGKWEDTQYF; DNA: TGTGCCAGCAGTCCTAGCGGGAAATGGGAAGATACGCAGTATTTT
D: TRBD1; size: .; J: TRBJ2-1; V: TRBV7-7; CDR3: CASSLDRDSSYNEQFF; DNA: TGTGCTAGCAGCTTAGACCGGGACAGCTCCTACAATGAGCAGTTCTTC
D: .; size: .; J: TRBJ2-2; V: TRBV5-1; CDR3: CASSLTSANTGELFF; DNA: TGCGCCAGCAGCTTGACGTCGGCGAACACCGGGGAGCTGTTTTTT
D: .; size: .; J: TRBJ2-1; V: TRBV15; CDR3: CATSRGTSYNEQFF; DNA: TGTGCCACCAGCAGAGGTACTAGCTACAATGAGCAGTTCTTC
D: TRBD1; size: few; J: TRBJ1-4; V: TRBV29-1; CDR3: CSVRTGTGNEKLFF; DNA: TGCAGCGTCAGGACTGGGACAGGGAACGAAAAACTGTTTTTT
D: .; size: few; J: TRBJ1-3; V: TRBV2; CDR3: CASSVGSGNTIYF; DNA: TGTGCCAGCAGTGTCGGCTCTGGAAACACCATATATTTT
D: TRBD1; size: .; J: TRBJ2-1; V: TRBV28; CDR3: CASSSRGQLNNEQFF; DNA: TGTGCCAGCAGTTCCAGGGGGCAACTTAACAATGAGCAGTTCTTC
D: .; size: once; J: TRBJ1-5; V: TRBV5-6; CDR3: CASSLWTSHQPQHF; DNA: TGTGCCAGCAGCTTGTGGACATCTCATCAGCCCCAGCATTTT
D: .; size: .; J: TRBJ1-2; V: TRBV6-5; CDR3: CASSYSGDKLYGYTF; DNA: TGTGCCAGCAGTTACTCAGGGGACAAACTCTATGGCTACACCTTC
D: TRBD2; size: .; J: TRBJ2-3; V: TRBV5-1; CDR3: CASSLAGTSGTDTQYF; DNA: TGCGCCAGCAGCTTAGCCGGGACTAGCGGCACAGATACGCAGTATTTT
D: TRBD2; size: .; J: TRBJ2-7; V: TRBV10-2; CDR3: CASRIAGGPGEIEQYF; DNA: TGCGCCAGCAGGATAGCGGGAGGGCCGGGGGAAATCGAGCAGTACTTC
D: TRBD2; size: .; J: TRBJ2-3; V: TRBV10-1; CDR3: CASSERVAGGPFADTQYF; DNA: TGCGCCAGCAGTGAGCGGGTAGCGGGAGGGCCTTTCGCAGATACGCAGTATTTT
D: .; size: .; J: TRBJ2-7; V: TRBV2; CDR3: CASTEGGGSYEQYF; DNA: TGTGCCAGCACCGAAGGAGGAGGCTCCTACGAGCAGTACTTC
D: .; size: few; J: TRBJ1-5; V: TRBV10-3; CDR3: CAISESGGSNQPQHF; DNA: TGTGCCATCAGTGAGTCCGGCGGGTCCAATCAGCCCCAGCATTTT